This TCR beta chain was captured by sequencing in a study of HIV-infected patients and healthy controls. Whole blood was used without fractionation, so all unsorted peripheral T cells were included. This clonotype was found many times. Its antigen is undetermined. Study results and limitations: CMV-associated CDR3s mostly grew nonsignificantly during therapy, while HIV-associated CDR3s declined significantly.

Alpha and beta constant-region primers primed reverse transcription of around 500 ng RNA. Separate chain-specific third strand synthesis with multiplexing indices produced the alpha and beta libraries. The library got P5 and P7 elements plus a second index, then a roughly 22-cycle PCR. Each CDR3 protein gets one entry after TCRdb re-called the 5' RACE reads with MiXCR. This sample has 15,000 to 20,000 distinct CDR3 sequences, with 4.5% to 5.5% found just once. The CDR3 is 14 amino acids. Between the trimmed V and J ends, which lost 2 bases and 6 bases, there was a span of 11 bases. Germline V gives CDR1 SGHTA, CDR2 FQGNSA.

This TCR came from an adult in good health. The V call is TRBV7-2, the J call TRBJ1-5; D is possibly TRBD1 (5 bases). The sequenced sample consisted of blood. In DNA, the CDR3 is TGTGCCAGCAGCTTACAGGGAGGCCCTCAGCCCCAGCATTTT. Protein product: CASSLQGGPQPQHF. Variable domain in full (rest from reference TRBV7-2 and TRBJ1-5): GAGVSQSPSNKVTEKGKDVELRCDPISGHTALYWYRQSLGQGLEFLIYFQGNSAPDKSGLPSDRFSAERTGGSVSTLTIQRTQQEDSAVYLCASSLQGGPQPQHFGDGTRLSIL.